This T cell receptor beta chain was profiled in a study of T-cell reconstitution after alpha-beta-depleted transplantation in children. TCRbeta library preparation incorporated unique molecular identifiers. TCRdb used MiXCR to reprocess the PCR reads, holding one entry per CDR3 protein. There are 450,000 to 600,000 distinct CDR3 sequences in the sample; approximately 32% occur only once, and around 2.5% lies in the top ten. Germline loops: CDR1 SGHAT, CDR2 FQNNGV. The length of the CDR3 is 15 residues. The V and J ends lost 6 bases and 7 bases respectively, with 22 bases between them. The V gene is TRBV11-2, the J gene TRBJ2-7; D unresolved. The sequencing used PBMCs from the stem cell graft donor, collected from the stem cell graft. The receptor comes from a human donor who donated a stem cell graft to a child with aplastic anemia. The CDR3: CASSFDSTPLREQYV. In DNA, the CDR3 is TGTGCCAGCAGTTTCGACTCGACCCCCTTGAGGGAGCAGTACGTC.